This entry lists 25 T cell receptor beta chains sequenced from one sample in a study of T cells in Graves' hyperthyroidism and ophthalmopathy. From RNA transcripts, TCR beta CDR3 regions were amplified. The HTBI set primed first-round TCR CDR3 RT-PCR. MiXCR, applied by TCRdb to the multiplex PCR reads, yields one record per CDR3 protein. The sample lists around 430,000 distinct CDR3 sequences, under 15% occurring once. The sequenced sample consisted of blood. The receptor source for this set is a woman aged 25 to 39 with Graves' hyperthyroidism.

The table lists this clonotype with many counts. A junction end diverges from the germline sequence, so it may reflect a read error. The V and J genes are TRBV2 and TRBJ1-6; D is undetermined. This CDR3 is built from 14 residues. Looked up from germline, CDR1 is SNHLY and CDR2 is FYNNEI. The DNA for the CDR3 is TGTGCCAGCAGGGAAGGAGAGGGTAATTCACCCCTCCACTTT. Its translation is CASREGEGNSPLHF.

Comment on this clonotype: A much larger clone differs by one base, so this may be a read error. The rearrangement joins TRBV2 to TRBJ1-5; D not resolved. The CDR3 is made up of 14 amino acids. From germline, CDR1 is SNHLY and CDR2 FYNNEI. CDR3 bases: TGTGCCAGCAACGCTGCACAGAGCAGTCAGCCCCAGCATTTT. Residues: CASNAAQSSQPQHF.

Notes on this clonotype: A much larger clone sits a single nucleotide away, making a read error possible. V is TRBV18 and J is TRBJ2-4, with D perhaps given as TRBD1 or TRBD2 (5 bases each). CDR3 length: 16 amino acids. Germline assignment: CDR1 KGHSH and CDR2 LQKENI. The CDR3 loop is CASSPPLGGGKDIQYF. The CDR3 DNA reads TGTGCCAGCTCACCGCCCCTTGGGGGTGGCAAAGACATTCAGTACTTC.

The chain links TRBV28 to TRBJ1-5; no reliable D call. Germline lookup yields CDR1 MDHEN and CDR2 SYDVKM. V shed 6 bases and J shed 0 bases, with 12 bases lying between them. CDR3 size: 15 residues. The CDR3 region has the DNA TGTGCCAGCAGGGTCGTCCGATATAGCAATCAGCCCCAGCATTTT. Protein sequence: CASRVVRYSNQPQHF.

Turning to this clonotype: It may be a read error: a sequence one base away is much more abundant. This chain links TRBV3-1 with TRBJ2-1; D gene unclear. CDR3 size: 12 residues. Germline values: CDR1 LGHDT, CDR2 YNNKEL (reference sequence). V lost 1 base and J 14 bases, leaving 12 bases between the germline ends. The CDR3 reads CASSQGMGNEFF. The CDR3 bases are TGTGCCAGCAGCCAAGGTATGGGAAATGAGTTCTTC.

Ten or more counts support this clonotype. This sequence joins TRBV18 and TRBJ1-5; D not certain. V shed 2 bases and J shed 2 bases, with 10 bases lying between them. Germline CDR1 is KGHSH and CDR2 is LQKENI. The CDR3 covers 15 residues. The CDR3 bases are TGTGCCAGCTCACCAGACTCGTCACGCAATCAGCCCCAGCATTTT. Its protein product is CASSPDSSRNQPQHF.

The V and J genes are TRBV5-1 and TRBJ1-2; D uncertain. Trimming shortened V by 2 bases and J by 4 bases, and 15 bases separated the two germline ends. The CDR3 has 15 amino acids. Germline V gene data show CDR1 as SGHRS and CDR2 as YFSETQ. Written as DNA, the CDR3 is TGCGCCAGCAGCTTAGTAGCTGCGGCGGGCTATGGCTACACCTTC. Protein: CASSLVAAAGYGYTF.

On this clonotype: Since a much larger clone is just one base distant, this may be a read error. The rearrangement joins TRBV25-1 to TRBJ2-7; D is possibly TRBD1 (5 bases). V dropped 3 bases and J dropped 4 bases, with 10 bases sitting between them. CDR1 and CDR2 (germline): MGHDK, SYGVNS. The CDR3 is made up of 13 amino acids. The CDR3 DNA sequence: TGTGCCAGCAGTGATCAGGGTGGGTACGAGCAGTACTTC. This codes for CASSDQGGYEQYF.

This clonotype was found a few times. This chain uses TRBV5-8 with TRBJ2-2, with a weak D call TRBD1 (6 bases). This CDR3 contains 14 residues. Trimming stripped 4 bases from V and 3 bases from J, with 10 bases between. Germline V gene lookup returns CDR1 SGHTS and CDR2 YDEGEE. The CDR3 spells CASSATGYTGELFF. As DNA, the CDR3 is TGTGCCAGCAGCGCAACAGGGTACACCGGGGAGCTGTTTTTT.

The sample holds a few counts of this clonotype. CDR3 nucleotide sequence: TGCAGCGTTTTGGTAGCGGGAGGCACAGATACGCAGTATTTT. Its translation: CSVLVAGGTDTQYF. This chain links TRBV29-1 with TRBJ2-3; 9 positions agree with TRBD2. The CDR3 has 14 residues. V trimming: 5 bases; J trimming: 1 base; junction bases outside the gene matches: 4. The V gene's germline CDR1 is SQVTM and CDR2 ANQGSEA.

In this sample, this clonotype turned up many times. J is TRBJ2-7 and V is TRBV20-1, with no clear D. V was cut by 0 bases and J by 2 bases, with 8 bases left in between. This CDR3 has 13 amino acids. Looked up from germline, CDR1 is DFQATT and CDR2 is SNEGSKA (reference sequence). CDR3 amino acids: CSARDKQTYEQYF. As DNA, the CDR3 is TGCAGTGCTAGAGATAAGCAGACCTACGAGCAGTACTTC.

This clonotype was recorded many times. The rearrangement links TRBV27 to TRBJ2-7; no firm D call. V was trimmed by 2 bases and J by 3 bases, leaving 8 bases between them. The CDR3 totals 13 residues. Per the germline V gene, CDR1 is MNHEY and CDR2 is SMNVEV (reference sequence). The CDR3 sequence is CASSLTFGYEQYF. The CDR3 DNA is TGTGCCAGCAGTTTAACCTTCGGCTACGAGCAGTACTTC.

There are a few counts of this clonotype. The rearrangement joins TRBV18 to TRBJ2-5; 10 bases line up with TRBD2. The CDR3 is 17 residues long. Germline assignment: CDR1 KGHSH and CDR2 LQKENI. Losses at the gene ends were 1 base for V and 4 bases for J; bases not matched to a gene: 9. CDR3 nucleotide sequence: TGTGCCAGCTCACCACGTCGGCTAGCGGGAGCCCGAGAGACCCAGTACTTC. Translating gives CASSPRRLAGARETQYF.

This clonotype was detected ten times or more. CDR3 in amino acids: CSASGRSYTEAFF. CDR3 nucleotides: TGCAGTGCTAGCGGAAGGAGCTACACTGAAGCTTTCTTT. The chain couples TRBV20-1 to TRBJ1-1; D not resolved. The CDR3 sequence is 13 residues long. V was clipped by 3 bases and J by 3 bases, with 11 bases between them. CDR1 is DFQATT and CDR2 is SNEGSKA in the germline V gene (reference sequence).

The sample holds many counts of this clonotype. The chain uses TRBV20-1 and TRBJ2-7; D is possibly TRBD2 (5 bases). CDR1 DFQATT and CDR2 SNEGSKA come from the germline V gene (reference sequence). The V end lost 5 bases, the J end lost 7 bases, and 12 bases lay between the germline ends. This CDR3 is built from 11 residues. CDR3 sequence (DNA): TGCAGTGCTCTAGCCCACGGAGAGCAGTACTTC. Its translation is CSALAHGEQYF.

This clonotype was counted many times. The rearrangement uses TRBV2 and TRBJ2-5; TRBD2 aligns across 8 bases. V trimming: 3 bases; J trimming: 5 bases; junction bases outside the gene matches: 2. The CDR3 is 13 residues long. CDR1 and CDR2 from the germline V gene are SNHLY and FYNNEI. The CDR3 region has the DNA TGTGCCAGCAGTGAGGAGCGGGGGGAGACCCAGTACTTC. Its protein is CASSEERGETQYF.

The chain recombines TRBV6-1 with TRBJ2-1; 10 bases align to TRBD2. The CDR3 is 15 amino acids. V lost 6 bases to trimming and J lost 8 bases; unmatched junction nucleotides: 10. Per the germline V gene, CDR1 is MNHNS and CDR2 is SASEGT. CDR3 amino acids: CASSALAGASDEQFF. CDR3 DNA: TGTGCCAGCAGCGCCCTAGCGGGAGCTTCGGATGAGCAGTTCTTC.

In its sample, this clonotype was seen a few times. The chain has TRBV12-3 or TRBV12-4 and TRBJ2-6; 9 positions match TRBD1. The CDR3 consists of 18 residues. Trimming took 1 base from V and 4 from J; bases not matched to a gene: 8. The CDR3 loop reads CASSLGPQGAGGANVLTF. For the CDR3, the DNA is TGTGCCAGCAGTTTAGGGCCACAGGGGGCGGGAGGGGCCAACGTCCTGACTTTC.

This clonotype has a handful of counts. The chain couples TRBV20-1 to TRBJ2-7; 7 bases agree with TRBD2. V was clipped by 0 bases and J by 3 bases; unmatched bases: 8. The CDR3 is 15 residues long. CDR1 is DFQATT, CDR2 SNEGSKA, per germline (reference sequence). The CDR3 DNA is TGCAGTGCTAGAGATATGGCGGGAGCGAACTACGAGCAGTACTTC. This gives the protein CSARDMAGANYEQYF.

This clonotype was seen ten or more times. V gene TRBV6-1 combines with J gene TRBJ2-7, with 10 bases that match TRBD1. V was clipped by 7 bases and J by 2 bases; unmatched bases: 11. Germline V lookup: CDR1 MNHNS, CDR2 SASEGT. The CDR3 has 16 amino acids. CDR3 protein: CASTQEAGTGAYEQYF. The CDR3 DNA reads as TGTGCCAGCACCCAAGAAGCCGGGACAGGGGCCTACGAGCAGTACTTC.

This sequence joins TRBV20-1 and TRBJ1-5; TRBD1 aligns across 9 bases. Trimming took 5 bases from V and 5 from J; bases not matched to a gene: 4. The CDR3 covers 13 residues. Per the germline V gene, CDR1 is DFQATT and CDR2 is SNEGSKA (reference sequence). CDR3 bases: TGCAGTGCTCCGGGACAGGGATATCAGCCCCAGCATTTT. It is translated as CSAPGQGYQPQHF.

This clonotype was detected a few times. The chain combines TRBV4-1 with TRBJ2-7; D gene uncertain. Germline V CDR1 and CDR2: MGHRA, YSYEKL. V lost 1 base and J 4 bases, leaving 14 bases between the germline ends. The length of the CDR3 is 15 residues. The CDR3 loop reads CASSQVGPTMYEQYF. The CDR3 DNA sequence: TGCGCCAGCAGCCAAGTTGGGCCAACTATGTACGAGCAGTACTTC.

This clonotype was observed once. This chain connects TRBV4-1 to TRBJ2-4; 9 bases are a match to TRBD1. CDR3 length equals 14 residues. Germline CDR1 and CDR2: MGHRA and YSYEKL. V gave up 5 bases and J gave up 5 bases; unmatched junction bases: 4. The CDR3 loop is CASSRWDRENIQYF. DNA of the CDR3: TGCGCCAGCAGCAGATGGGACAGGGAAAACATTCAGTACTTC.

This clonotype was counted at least ten times. The chain links TRBV18 to TRBJ1-4; a weak D match, TRBD1 (5 bases). V lost 3 bases to trimming and J lost 7 bases, with 12 bases between them. The CDR3 extends over 14 amino acids. Germline V lookup: CDR1 KGHSH, CDR2 LQKENI. CDR3 amino acids: CASSPQGTSEKLFF. The CDR3 region has the DNA TGTGCCAGCTCACCGCAGGGTACAAGTGAAAAACTGTTTTTT.

This clonotype was recorded a few times. Sequence at one end of the junction differs from germline and may be a read error. The rearrangement uses TRBV3-1 and TRBJ2-5; 10 bases map to TRBD2. The germline V gene has CDR1 LGHDT and CDR2 YNNKEL (reference sequence). CDR3 length equals 15 residues. Written as DNA, the CDR3 is TGTGCCAGCAGCGCCAGGACTAGCGGACAAGAGACCCGGTACTTC. Amino acid sequence: CASSARTSGQETRYF.